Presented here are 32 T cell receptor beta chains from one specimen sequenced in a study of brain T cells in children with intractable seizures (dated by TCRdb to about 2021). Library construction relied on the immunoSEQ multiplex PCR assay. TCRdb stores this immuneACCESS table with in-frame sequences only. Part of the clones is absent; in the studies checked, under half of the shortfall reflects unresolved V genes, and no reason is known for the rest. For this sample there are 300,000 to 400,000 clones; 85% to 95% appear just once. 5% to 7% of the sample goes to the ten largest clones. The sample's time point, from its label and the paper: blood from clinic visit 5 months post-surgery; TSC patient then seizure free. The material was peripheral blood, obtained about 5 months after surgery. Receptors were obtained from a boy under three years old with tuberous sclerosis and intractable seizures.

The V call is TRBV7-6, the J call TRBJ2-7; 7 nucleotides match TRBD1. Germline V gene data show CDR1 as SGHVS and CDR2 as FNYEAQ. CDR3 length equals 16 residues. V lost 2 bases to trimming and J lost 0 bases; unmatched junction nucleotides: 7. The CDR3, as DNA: TGTGCCAGCAGCTTACTCACAGGGGAGAGCTCCTACGAGCAGTACTTC. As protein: CASSLLTGESSYEQYF. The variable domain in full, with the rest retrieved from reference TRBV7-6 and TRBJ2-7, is GAGVSQSPRYKVTKRGQDVALRCDPISGHVSLYWYRQALGQGPEFLTYFNYEAQQDKSGLPNDRFSAERPEGSISTLTIQRTEQRDSAMYRCASSLLTGESSYEQYFGPGTRLTVT.

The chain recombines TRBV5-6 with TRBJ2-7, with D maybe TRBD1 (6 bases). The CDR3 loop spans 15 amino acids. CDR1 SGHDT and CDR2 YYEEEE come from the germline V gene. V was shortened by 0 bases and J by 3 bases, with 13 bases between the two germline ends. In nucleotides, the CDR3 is TGTGCCAGCAGCTTGGGGCAGGGGTTGATCTACGAGCAGTACTTC. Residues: CASSLGQGLIYEQYF.

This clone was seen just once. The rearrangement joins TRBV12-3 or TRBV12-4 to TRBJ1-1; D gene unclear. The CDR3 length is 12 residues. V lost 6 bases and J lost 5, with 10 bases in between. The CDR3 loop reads CASSPMRTEAFF. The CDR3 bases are TGTGCCAGCAGCCCAATGAGGACTGAAGCTTTCTTT.

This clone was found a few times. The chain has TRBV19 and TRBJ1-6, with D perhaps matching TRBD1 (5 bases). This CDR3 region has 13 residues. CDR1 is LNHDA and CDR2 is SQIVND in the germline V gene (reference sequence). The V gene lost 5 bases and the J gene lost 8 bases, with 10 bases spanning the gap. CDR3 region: CASSQGKDSPLHF. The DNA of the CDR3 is TGTGCCAGTAGTCAGGGCAAAGATTCACCCCTCCACTTT. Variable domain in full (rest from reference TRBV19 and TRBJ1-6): DGGITQSPKYLFRKEGQNVTLSCEQNLNHDAMYWYRQDPGQGLRLIYYSQIVNDFQKGDIAEGYSVSREKKESFPLTVTSAQKNPTAFYLCASSQGKDSPLHFGNGTRLTVT.

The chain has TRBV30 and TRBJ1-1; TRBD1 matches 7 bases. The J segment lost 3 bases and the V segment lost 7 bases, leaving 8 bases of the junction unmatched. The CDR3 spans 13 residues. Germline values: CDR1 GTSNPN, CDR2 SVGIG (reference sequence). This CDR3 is CAYLRDSYTEAFF. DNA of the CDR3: TGTGCCTATCTCCGGGACAGCTACACTGAAGCTTTCTTT. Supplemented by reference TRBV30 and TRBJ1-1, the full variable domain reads SQTIHQWPATLVQPVGSPLSLECTVEGTSNPNLYWYRQAAGRGLQLLFYSVGIGQISSEVPQNLSASRPQDRQFILSSKKLLLSDSGFYLCAYLRDSYTEAFFGQGTRLTVV.

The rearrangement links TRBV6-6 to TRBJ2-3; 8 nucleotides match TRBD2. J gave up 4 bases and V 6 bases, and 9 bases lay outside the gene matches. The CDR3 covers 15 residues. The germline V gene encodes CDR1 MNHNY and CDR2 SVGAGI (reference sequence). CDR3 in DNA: TGTGCCAGCAGCCAGCTAGCGGGTAAAGCAGATACGCAGTATTTT. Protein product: CASSQLAGKADTQYF.

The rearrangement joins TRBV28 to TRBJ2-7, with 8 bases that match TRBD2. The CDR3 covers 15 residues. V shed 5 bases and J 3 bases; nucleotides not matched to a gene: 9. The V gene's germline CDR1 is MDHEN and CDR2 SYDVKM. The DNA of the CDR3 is TGTGCCAGCAGTCCACCGGGACTAGAAGTCTACGAGCAGTACTTC. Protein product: CASSPPGLEVYEQYF.

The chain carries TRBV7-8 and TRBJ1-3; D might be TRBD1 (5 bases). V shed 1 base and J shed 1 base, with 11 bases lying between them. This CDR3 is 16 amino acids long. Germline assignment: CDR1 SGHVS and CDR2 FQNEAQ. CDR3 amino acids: CASSLGWGSSGNTIYF. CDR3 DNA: TGTGCCAGCAGCTTAGGATGGGGGTCGTCTGGAAACACCATATATTTT.

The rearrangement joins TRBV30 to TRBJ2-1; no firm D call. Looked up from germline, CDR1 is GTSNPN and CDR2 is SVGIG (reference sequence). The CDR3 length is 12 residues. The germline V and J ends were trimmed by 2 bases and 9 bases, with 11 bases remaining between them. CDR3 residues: CAWSLYSPEQFF. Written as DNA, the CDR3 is TGTGCCTGGAGTTTGTACAGCCCTGAGCAGTTCTTC.

The CDR3 DNA sequence: TGTGCCAGCAGCGTAGCGGGGTTAGCGCCGTACAATGAGCAGTTCTTC. Translated: CASSVAGLAPYNEQFF. The V call is TRBV9, the J call TRBJ2-1, with a weak D call TRBD2 (5 bases). CDR1 and CDR2 (germline): SGDLS, YYNGEE. This CDR3 is built from 16 residues. Trimming took 0 bases from V and 4 from J, leaving 14 bases between them.

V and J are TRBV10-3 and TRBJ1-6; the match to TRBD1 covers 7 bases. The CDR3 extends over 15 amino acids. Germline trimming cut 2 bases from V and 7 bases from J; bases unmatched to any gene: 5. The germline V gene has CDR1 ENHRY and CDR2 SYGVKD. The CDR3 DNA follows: TGTGCCATCAGTGAGAAGGGGACAGTCAATTCACCCCTCCACTTT. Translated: CAISEKGTVNSPLHF.

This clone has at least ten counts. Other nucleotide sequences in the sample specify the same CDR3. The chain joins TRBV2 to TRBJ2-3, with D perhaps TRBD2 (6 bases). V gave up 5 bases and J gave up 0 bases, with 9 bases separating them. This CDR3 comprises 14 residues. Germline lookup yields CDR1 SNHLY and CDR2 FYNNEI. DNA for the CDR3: TGTGCCAGCAGTCCGGGACTGAGCACAGATACGCAGTATTTT. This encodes CASSPGLSTDTQYF.

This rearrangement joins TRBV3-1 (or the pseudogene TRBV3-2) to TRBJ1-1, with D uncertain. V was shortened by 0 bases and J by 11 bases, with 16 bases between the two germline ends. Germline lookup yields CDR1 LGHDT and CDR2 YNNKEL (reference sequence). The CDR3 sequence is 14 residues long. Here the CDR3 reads CASSQEGRALTAFF. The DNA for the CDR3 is TGTGCCAGCAGCCAAGAAGGGCGGGCCTTGACGGCTTTCTTT.

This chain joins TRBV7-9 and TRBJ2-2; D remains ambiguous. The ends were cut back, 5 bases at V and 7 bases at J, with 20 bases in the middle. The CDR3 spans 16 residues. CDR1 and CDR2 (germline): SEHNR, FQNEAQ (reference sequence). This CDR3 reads CASSPTRCQESGELFF. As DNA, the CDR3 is TGTGCCAGCAGCCCCACACGTTGTCAGGAGAGCGGGGAGCTGTTTTTT.

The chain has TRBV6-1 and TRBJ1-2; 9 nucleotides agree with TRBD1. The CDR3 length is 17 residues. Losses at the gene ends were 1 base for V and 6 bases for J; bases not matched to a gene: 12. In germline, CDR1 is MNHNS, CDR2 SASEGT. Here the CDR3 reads CASSEVIYRDRVHGYTF. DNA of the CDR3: TGTGCCAGCAGTGAAGTGATATACCGGGACAGGGTCCATGGCTACACCTTC.

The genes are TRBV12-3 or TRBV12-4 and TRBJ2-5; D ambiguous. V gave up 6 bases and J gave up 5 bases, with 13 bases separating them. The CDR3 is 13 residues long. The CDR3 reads CASSPGFRETQYF. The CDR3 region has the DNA TGTGCCAGCAGCCCAGGATTCCGGGAGACCCAGTACTTC.

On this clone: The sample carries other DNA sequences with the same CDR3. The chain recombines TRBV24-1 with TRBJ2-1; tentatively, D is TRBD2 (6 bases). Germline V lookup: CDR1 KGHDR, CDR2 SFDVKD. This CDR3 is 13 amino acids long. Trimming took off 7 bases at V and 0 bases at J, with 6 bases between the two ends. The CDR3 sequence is CATSGSSYNEQFF. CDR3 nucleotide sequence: TGTGCCACCAGCGGGAGCTCCTACAATGAGCAGTTCTTC.

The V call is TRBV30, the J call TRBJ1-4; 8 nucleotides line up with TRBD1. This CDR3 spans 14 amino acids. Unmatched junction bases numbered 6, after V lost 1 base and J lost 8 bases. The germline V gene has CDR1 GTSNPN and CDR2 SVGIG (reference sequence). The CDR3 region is CAWSGRTGREKLFF. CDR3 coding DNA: TGTGCCTGGAGTGGCCGGACAGGGAGAGAAAAACTGTTTTTT. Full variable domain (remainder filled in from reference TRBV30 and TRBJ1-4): SQTIHQWPATLVQPVGSPLSLECTVEGTSNPNLYWYRQAAGRGLQLLFYSVGIGQISSEVPQNLSASRPQDRQFILSSKKLLLSDSGFYLCAWSGRTGREKLFFGSGTQLSVL.

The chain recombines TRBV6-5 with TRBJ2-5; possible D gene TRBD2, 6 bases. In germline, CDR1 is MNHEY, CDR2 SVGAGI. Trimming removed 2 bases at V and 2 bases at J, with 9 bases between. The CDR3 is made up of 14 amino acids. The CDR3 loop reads CASSYVRGQETQYF. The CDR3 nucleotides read TGTGCCAGCAGTTACGTTCGGGGGCAAGAGACCCAGTACTTC.

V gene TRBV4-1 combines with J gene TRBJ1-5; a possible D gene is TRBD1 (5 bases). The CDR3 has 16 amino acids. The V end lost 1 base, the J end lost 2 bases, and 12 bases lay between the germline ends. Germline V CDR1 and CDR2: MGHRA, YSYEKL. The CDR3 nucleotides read TGCGCCAGCAGCCAAGGATATTTGGGACGCAATCAGCCCCAGCATTTT. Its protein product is CASSQGYLGRNQPQHF.

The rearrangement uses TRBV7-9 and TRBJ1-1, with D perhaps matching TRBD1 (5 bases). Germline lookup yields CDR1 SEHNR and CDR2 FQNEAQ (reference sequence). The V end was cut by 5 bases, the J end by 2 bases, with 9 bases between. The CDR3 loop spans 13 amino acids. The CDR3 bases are TGTGCCAGCAGCGTCGACAGAAACACTGAAGCTTTCTTT. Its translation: CASSVDRNTEAFF. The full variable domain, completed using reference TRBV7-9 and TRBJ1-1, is DTGVSQNPRHKITKRGQNVTFRCDPISEHNRLYWYRQTLGQGPEFLTYFQNEAQLEKSRLLSDRFSAERPKGSFSTLEIQRTEQGDSAMYLCASSVDRNTEAFFGQGTRLTVV.

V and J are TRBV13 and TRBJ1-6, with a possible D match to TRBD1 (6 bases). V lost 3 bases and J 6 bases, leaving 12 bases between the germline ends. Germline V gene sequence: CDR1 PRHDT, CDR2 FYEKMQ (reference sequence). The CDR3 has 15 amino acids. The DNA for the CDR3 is TGTGCCAGCAGCTTTTTGGGCAGGGGTAATTCACCCCTCCACTTT. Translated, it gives CASSFLGRGNSPLHF.

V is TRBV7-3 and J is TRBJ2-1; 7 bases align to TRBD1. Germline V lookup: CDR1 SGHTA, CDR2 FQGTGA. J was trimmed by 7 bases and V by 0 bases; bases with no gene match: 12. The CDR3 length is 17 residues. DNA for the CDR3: TGTGCCAGCAGCTTAACACTCTTTCCAGAACAGGGGAATGAGCAGTTCTTC. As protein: CASSLTLFPEQGNEQFF.

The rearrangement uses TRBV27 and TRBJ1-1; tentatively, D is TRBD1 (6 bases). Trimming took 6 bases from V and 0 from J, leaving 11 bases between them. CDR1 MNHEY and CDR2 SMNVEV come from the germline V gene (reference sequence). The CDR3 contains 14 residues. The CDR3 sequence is CASRITGLNTEAFF. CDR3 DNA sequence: TGTGCCAGCAGAATTACAGGGTTGAACACTGAAGCTTTCTTT.

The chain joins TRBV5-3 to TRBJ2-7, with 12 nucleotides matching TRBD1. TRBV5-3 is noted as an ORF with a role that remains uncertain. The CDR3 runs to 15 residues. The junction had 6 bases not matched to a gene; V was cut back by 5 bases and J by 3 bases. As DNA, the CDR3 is TGTGCCAGAAGAGCCGGGACAGGGGGCGTCTACGAGCAGTACTTC. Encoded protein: CARRAGTGGVYEQYF.

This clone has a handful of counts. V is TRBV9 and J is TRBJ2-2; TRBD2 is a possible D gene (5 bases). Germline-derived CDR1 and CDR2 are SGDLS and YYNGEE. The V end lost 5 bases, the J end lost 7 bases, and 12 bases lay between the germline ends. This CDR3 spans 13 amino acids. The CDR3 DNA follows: TGTGCCAGCAGGGGCACTAGTTTCGGGGAGCTGTTTTTT. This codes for CASRGTSFGELFF.

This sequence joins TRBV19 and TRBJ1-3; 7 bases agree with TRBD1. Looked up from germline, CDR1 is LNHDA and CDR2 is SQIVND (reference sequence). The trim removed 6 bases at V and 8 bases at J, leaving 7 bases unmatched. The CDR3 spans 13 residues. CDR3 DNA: TGTGCCAGTAGGAGGGGACAGACGGACACCATATATTTT. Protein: CASRRGQTDTIYF.

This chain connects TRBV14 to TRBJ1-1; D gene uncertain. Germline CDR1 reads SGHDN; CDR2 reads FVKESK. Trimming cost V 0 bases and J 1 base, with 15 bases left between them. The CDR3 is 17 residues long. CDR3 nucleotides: TGTGCCAGCAGCCAAGAGGGTGGCTGGGAAAAGAACACTGAAGCTTTCTTT. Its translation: CASSQEGGWEKNTEAFF.

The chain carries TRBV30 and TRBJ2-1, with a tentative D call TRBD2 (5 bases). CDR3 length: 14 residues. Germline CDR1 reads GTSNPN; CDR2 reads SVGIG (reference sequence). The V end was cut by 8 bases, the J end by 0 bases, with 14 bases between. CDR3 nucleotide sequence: TGTGCCCTCCTAAGTGGGAGCTCCTACAATGAGCAGTTCTTC. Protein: CALLSGSSYNEQFF.

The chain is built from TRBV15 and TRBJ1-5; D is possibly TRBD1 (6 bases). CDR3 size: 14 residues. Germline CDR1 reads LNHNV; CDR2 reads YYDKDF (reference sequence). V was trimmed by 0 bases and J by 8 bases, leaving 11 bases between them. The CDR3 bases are TGTGCCACCAGCAGAGATCGAGGGGGAGAGCCCCAGCATTTT. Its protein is CATSRDRGGEPQHF.

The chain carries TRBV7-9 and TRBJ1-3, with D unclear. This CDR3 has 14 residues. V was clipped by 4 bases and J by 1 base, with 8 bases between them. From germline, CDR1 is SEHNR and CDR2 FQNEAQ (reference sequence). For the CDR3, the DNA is TGTGCCAGCAGCTCCCGGGTTTCTGGAAACACCATATATTTT. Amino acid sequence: CASSSRVSGNTIYF.

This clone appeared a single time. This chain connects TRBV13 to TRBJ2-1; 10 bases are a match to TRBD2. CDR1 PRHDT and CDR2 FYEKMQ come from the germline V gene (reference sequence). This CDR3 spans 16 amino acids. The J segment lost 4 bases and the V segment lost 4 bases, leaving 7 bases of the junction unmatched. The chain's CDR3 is CASSYPGLAAYNEQFF. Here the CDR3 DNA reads TGTGCCAGCAGCTACCCCGGACTAGCGGCATACAATGAGCAGTTCTTC. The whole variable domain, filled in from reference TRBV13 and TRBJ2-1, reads AAGVIQSPRHLIKEKRETATLKCYPIPRHDTVYWYQQGPGQDPQFLISFYEKMQSDKGSIPDRFSAQQFSDYHSELNMSSLELGDSALYFCASSYPGLAAYNEQFFGPGTRLTVL.